This T cell receptor (beta chain) was profiled in a study of T cell clones after liver transplantation. Study summary: In this trial, immunosuppression withdrawal was attempted within 2 years of liver transplant. TCRbeta sequencing after a pre-transplant mixed lymphocyte reaction identified graft-donor-reactive clones, later tracked in post-transplant blood.

The CDR3 has 15 residues. Trimming pared 0 bases from V and 2 bases from J, leaving 10 bases between. CDR1 is SGHTA, CDR2 FQGTGA, per germline. Sequencing used immunoSEQ multiplex PCR; TCRdb keeps in-frame clones, though not all of them. This table has some 70,000 clones, about nine tenths appearing once. The genes are TRBV7-3 and TRBJ2-5; tentatively, D is TRBD2 (5 bases). This TCR was sampled from a human donor who received a liver transplant. The input for sequencing was CD4+ T cells from blood, taken before liver transplant. The CDR3 nucleotides read TGTGCCAGCAGCTTAACCGGTAGCGCTCAAGAGACCCAGTACTTC. Its translation: CASSLTGSAQETQYF.